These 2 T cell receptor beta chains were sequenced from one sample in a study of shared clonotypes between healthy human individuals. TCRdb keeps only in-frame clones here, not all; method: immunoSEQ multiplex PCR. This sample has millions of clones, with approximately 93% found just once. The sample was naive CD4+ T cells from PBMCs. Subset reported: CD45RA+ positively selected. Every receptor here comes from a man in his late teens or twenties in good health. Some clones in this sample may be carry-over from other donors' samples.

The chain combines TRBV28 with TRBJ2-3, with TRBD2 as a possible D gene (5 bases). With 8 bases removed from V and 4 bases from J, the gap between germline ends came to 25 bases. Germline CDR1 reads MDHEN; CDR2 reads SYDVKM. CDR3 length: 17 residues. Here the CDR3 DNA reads TGTGCCAGCGGAACCTCAAACCTATGGGTGCGGGCAGATACGCAGTATTTT. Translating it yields CASGTSNLWVRADTQYF.

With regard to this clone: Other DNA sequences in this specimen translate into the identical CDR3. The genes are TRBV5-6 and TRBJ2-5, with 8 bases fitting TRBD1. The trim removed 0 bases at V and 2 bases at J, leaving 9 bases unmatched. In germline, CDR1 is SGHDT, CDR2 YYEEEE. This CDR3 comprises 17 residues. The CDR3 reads CASSLGGTGAPQETQYF. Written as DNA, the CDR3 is TGTGCCAGCAGCTTGGGGGGGACAGGAGCTCCTCAAGAGACCCAGTACTTC.